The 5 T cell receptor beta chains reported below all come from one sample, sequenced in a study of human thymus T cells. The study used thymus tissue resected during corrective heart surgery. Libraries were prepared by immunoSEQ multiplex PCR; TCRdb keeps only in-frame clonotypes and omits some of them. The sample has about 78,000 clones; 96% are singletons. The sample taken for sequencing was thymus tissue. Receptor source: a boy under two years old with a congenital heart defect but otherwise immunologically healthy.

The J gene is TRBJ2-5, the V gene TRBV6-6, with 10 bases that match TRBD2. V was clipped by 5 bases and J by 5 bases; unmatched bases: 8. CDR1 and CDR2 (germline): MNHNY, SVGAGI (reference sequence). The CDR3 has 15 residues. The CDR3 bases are TGTGCCAGCAGTCTAAGCGGGGGGGCCGGTGAGACCCAGTACTTC. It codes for CASSLSGGAGETQYF.

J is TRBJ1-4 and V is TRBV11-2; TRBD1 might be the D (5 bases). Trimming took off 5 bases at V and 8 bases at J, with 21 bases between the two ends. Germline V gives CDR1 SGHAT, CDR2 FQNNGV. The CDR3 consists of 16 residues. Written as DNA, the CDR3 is TGTGCCAGCAGCCCCCGGGGGGTTGGTGTCAGGGAAAAACTGTTTTTT. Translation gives CASSPRGVGVREKLFF.

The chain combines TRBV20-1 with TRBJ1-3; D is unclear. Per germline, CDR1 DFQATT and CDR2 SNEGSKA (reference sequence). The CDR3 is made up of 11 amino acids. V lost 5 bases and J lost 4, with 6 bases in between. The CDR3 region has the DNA TGCAGTGCTTCACAGGGAAACACCATATATTTT. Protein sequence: CSASQGNTIYF.

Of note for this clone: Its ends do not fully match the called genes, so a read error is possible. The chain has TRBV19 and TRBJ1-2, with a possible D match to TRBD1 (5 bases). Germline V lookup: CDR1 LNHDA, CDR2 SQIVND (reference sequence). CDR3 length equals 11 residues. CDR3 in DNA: TGTGCCAGTAGTATAGGGACAACTTGGTACTTC. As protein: CASSIGTTWYF.

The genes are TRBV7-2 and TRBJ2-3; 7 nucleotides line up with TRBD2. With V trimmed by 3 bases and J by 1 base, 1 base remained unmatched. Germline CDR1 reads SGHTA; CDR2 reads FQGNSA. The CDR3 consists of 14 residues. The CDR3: CASSFRGGTDTQYF. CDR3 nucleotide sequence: TGTGCCAGCAGCTTTCGGGGGGGCACAGATACGCAGTATTTT.